This record covers a single T cell receptor (beta chain). RNA, at about 0.5 to 1 ug, was reverse transcribed with random hexamers. The immunoSEQ assay covered 54 Vbeta and 13 Jbeta segments for CDR3. TCRdb re-analysed the immunoSEQ multiplex PCR reads in MiXCR, keeping a single row per CDR3 protein. The data show about 200,000 distinct CDR3 sequences, with about 91% seen just once and 0.087% held by the top ten. CDR3 length equals 13 residues. V was clipped by 1 base and J by 6 bases, with 11 bases between them. CDR1 DFQATT and CDR2 SNEGSKA come from the germline V gene (reference sequence). This entry is derived from a study of CD8 T cells in Susac syndrome. About the research overall: Roughly 8 of the sequenced Susac syndrome patients were in remission, and more than 5 had active disease.

FACS was used to enrich TEMRA cells, whereas the CD8+ and CD4+ T cells were obtained by negative isolation. The chain employs TRBV20-1 and TRBJ2-3; unclear D gene. Sequencing used CD4+ T cells from PBMCs. This clonotype was obtained from a human donor with Susac syndrome. In DNA, the CDR3 is TGCAGTGCTAGAGTTCCTAGTACGGATACGCAGTATTTT. This gives the protein CSARVPSTDTQYF.